These T cell receptor beta chains were read from a single sample in a study of shared clonotypes between healthy human individuals. Clones were sequenced by immunoSEQ multiplex PCR, and TCRdb holds only the in-frame ones, with some missing. The sample includes under 850,000 clones, about 92% of them seen just once. Sequenced input: naive CD8+ T cells sorted from blood. The receptor set was obtained from a man aged 25 to 40 in good health. Both conserved end residues are part of each CDR3. Each record gives: J gene, D gene, clone size, V gene, CDR3 protein, CDR3 DNA. A D gene is named only where the DNA matches it firmly. Not all rows give a size; the values are once, few, many and, for expanded clones, a class.

>TRBJ2-1|NA|NA|TRBV27
CASRQRDSIFVGYNEQFF
TGTGCCAGCAGACAACGGGACTCAATATTCGTGGGATACAATGAGCAGTTCTTC
>TRBJ2-2|NA|NA|TRBV19
CASSIDREWRHTGELFF
TGTGCCAGTAGTATAGACCGGGAGTGGAGGCACACCGGGGAGCTGTTTTTT
>TRBJ2-1|NA|NA|TRBV5-8
CASSQRITGSRDEQFF
TGTGCCAGCAGCCAAAGAATTACGGGATCCCGAGATGAGCAGTTCTTC
>TRBJ1-1|NA|NA|TRBV7-6
CASSLGGPLNTEAFF
TGTGCCAGCAGCTTAGGGGGGCCCTTGAACACTGAAGCTTTCTTT
>TRBJ1-2|NA|NA|TRBV6-1
CASSARPVTNYGYTF
TGTGCCAGCAGTGCACGGCCGGTCACTAACTATGGCTACACCTTC
>TRBJ2-7|TRBD1|NA|TRBV7-2
CASSKPGQGPYEQYF
TGTGCCAGCAGCAAACCGGGACAGGGGCCCTACGAGCAGTACTTC
>TRBJ2-7|NA|NA|TRBV10-3
CAISYEAGYEQYF
TGTGCCATCAGTTACGAGGCAGGATACGAGCAGTACTTC
>TRBJ2-1|NA|NA|TRBV4-1
CASRATTGSSYNEQFF
TGCGCCAGCAGGGCGACCACCGGGAGTTCCTACAATGAGCAGTTCTTC
>TRBJ1-2|TRBD1|NA|TRBV18
CASSPGTAGTANYGYTF
TGTGCCAGCTCACCGGGGACAGCCGGTACAGCTAACTATGGCTACACCTTC
>TRBJ2-1|NA|NA|TRBV10-2
CASLTEGRYYNEQFF
TGCGCCAGCCTAACCGAGGGGCGCTACTACAATGAGCAGTTCTTC
>TRBJ2-7|TRBD2|NA|TRBV28
CASSLYLAGSYEQYF
TGTGCCAGCAGTTTATACCTAGCGGGTTCCTACGAGCAGTACTTC
>TRBJ1-2|NA|NA|TRBV28
CASTPGYGYTF
TGTGCCAGCACACCAGGGTATGGCTACACCTTC
>TRBJ2-7|TRBD2|NA|TRBV7-3
CASSFSSGSYEQYF
TGTGCCAGCAGCTTTTCTAGCGGGAGCTACGAGCAGTACTTC
>TRBJ1-1|NA|NA|TRBV5-6
CASSAPRGTEAFF
TGTGCCAGCAGCGCTCCCAGGGGCACTGAAGCTTTCTTT
>TRBJ2-7|NA|NA|TRBV5-6
CASSFLGGYEQYF
TGTGCCAGCAGCTTCCTAGGGGGTTACGAGCAGTACTTC
>TRBJ2-7|NA|NA|TRBV2
CATRRGQGEQYF
TGTGCCACCAGACGGGGTCAGGGTGAGCAGTACTTC
>TRBJ1-5|NA|NA|TRBV27
CASRGGRVNQPQHF
TGTGCCAGCAGGGGAGGGAGGGTCAATCAGCCCCAGCATTTT
>TRBJ1-2|NA|NA|TRBV6-6
CASSLIRPTNYGYTF
TGTGCCAGCAGCTTGATCAGACCGACTAACTATGGCTACACCTTC
>TRBJ1-1|NA|few|TRBV5-5
CASSLPDGNTEAFF
TGTGCCAGCAGCTTGCCCGACGGGAACACTGAAGCTTTCTTT
>TRBJ2-7|NA|NA|TRBV7-8
CASSLALRDEQYF
TGTGCCAGCAGCTTAGCGCTCCGAGACGAGCAGTACTTC
>TRBJ2-3|NA|NA|TRBV29-1
CSVEASQGRSTDTQYF
TGCAGCGTTGAAGCGTCTCAGGGCCGTAGCACAGATACGCAGTATTTT
>TRBJ1-1|NA|once|TRBV29-1
CSSTRQGNTEAFF
TGCAGCTCCACCAGGCAGGGGAACACTGAAGCTTTCTTT
>TRBJ2-2|NA|NA|TRBV6-1
CASRNKVFGELFF
TGTGCCAGCCGGAACAAGGTGTTCGGGGAGCTGTTTTTT
>TRBJ2-7|NA|few|TRBV7-8
CASSYYPGTYEQYF
TGTGCCAGCAGCTACTATCCGGGGACCTACGAGCAGTACTTC
>TRBJ2-5|NA|NA|TRBV7-9
CASSTRETQYF
TGTGCCAGCAGTACCCGAGAGACCCAGTACTTC
>TRBJ1-2|NA|NA|TRBV6-1
CASSESTAGYTF
TGTGCCAGCAGTGAAAGTACCGCCGGCTACACCTTC
>TRBJ2-1|NA|NA|TRBV29-1
CSVAGTSNEQFF
TGCAGCGTGGCCGGGACTTCAAATGAGCAGTTCTTC
>TRBJ2-2|NA|few|TRBV27
CASSYFRDGGELFF
TGTGCCAGCAGCTATTTCAGGGATGGCGGGGAGCTGTTTTTT
>TRBJ1-2|NA|few|TRBV27
CASSLLPTGTDGYTF
TGTGCCAGCAGTTTACTCCCAACAGGGACCGATGGCTACACCTTC
>TRBJ2-7|NA|NA|TRBV9
CASSPQSSYEQYF
TGTGCCAGCAGTCCACAAAGCTCCTACGAGCAGTACTTC
>TRBJ1-5|NA|NA|TRBV19
CASSHPEVSNQPQHF
TGTGCCAGTAGTCACCCAGAGGTTAGCAATCAGCCCCAGCATTTT
>TRBJ2-1|TRBD1|NA|TRBV6-1
CASIPDRRHNEQFF
TGTGCCAGCATTCCGGACAGGCGACACAATGAGCAGTTCTTC
>TRBJ2-5|NA|NA|TRBV29-1
CSVEWRGQGETQYF
TGCAGCGTTGAATGGCGGGGTCAGGGCGAGACCCAGTACTTC
>TRBJ2-3|NA|NA|TRBV19
CASSIGARRTRTDTQYF
TGTGCCAGTAGTATCGGCGCTCGCAGAACGCGCACAGATACGCAGTATTTT
>TRBJ2-5|NA|once|TRBV18
CASSPPWISQETQYF
TGTGCCAGCTCACCACCTTGGATTAGCCAAGAGACCCAGTACTTC
>TRBJ2-2|NA|NA|TRBV28
CASSLYQLTGELFF
TGTGCCAGCAGTTTATACCAACTCACCGGGGAGCTGTTTTTT
>TRBJ2-3|NA|NA|TRBV5-1
CASSLAGQFRPTDTQYF
TGCGCCAGCAGCTTGGCGGGGCAGTTTAGACCTACAGATACGCAGTATTTT
>TRBJ2-7|TRBD1|NA|TRBV9
CASSTGTGTYEQYF
TGTGCCAGCAGCACCGGGACAGGAACCTACGAGCAGTACTTC
>TRBJ1-3|TRBD1|NA|TRBV29-1
CSVQSDRASGNTIYF
TGCAGCGTTCAATCTGACAGGGCATCTGGAAACACCATATATTTT
>TRBJ2-7|TRBD1|NA|TRBV7-9
CASSLGQGVIYEQYF
TGTGCCAGCAGCCTCGGACAGGGGGTTATCTACGAGCAGTACTTC
>TRBJ2-7|NA|NA|TRBV30
CASTRGYEQYF
TGTGCCAGCACTAGGGGATACGAGCAGTACTTC